Following are 8 T cell receptor beta chains from one sample sequenced in a study of T cell responses to AZD1222 COVID-19 vaccine. The repertoire was sequenced with immunoSEQ multiplex PCR; TCRdb's copy has only in-frame clones and lacks some. In the table there are about 85,000 clones, just over 85% of which are singletons. The specimen comprised peripheral blood, sampled on day 0 of AZD1222 vaccination. The receptors shown here come from an adult in good health.

J is TRBJ2-7 and V is TRBV5-1; maybe TRBD2 (5 bases). This CDR3 comprises 14 residues. Trimming removed 4 bases from V and 5 bases from J, with 16 bases in between. The germline CDR1 and CDR2 sequences are SGHRS and YFSETQ. The CDR3 DNA follows: TGCGCCAGCAGCCCGGGATACGATGGCAACGAGCAGTACTTC. It specifies CASSPGYDGNEQYF. Supplemented by reference TRBV5-1 and TRBJ2-7, the full variable domain reads KAGVTQTPRYLIKTRGQQVTLSCSPISGHRSVSWYQQTPGQGLQFLFEYFSETQRNKGNFPGRFSGRQFSNSRSEMNVSTLELGDSALYLCASSPGYDGNEQYFGPGTRLTVT.

The V gene is TRBV7-7, the J gene TRBJ2-1; weak D call: TRBD2 (6 bases). There are 14 residues in the CDR3. Germline V gives CDR1 SSHAT, CDR2 FNYEAQ (reference sequence). V shed 5 bases and J shed 8 bases, with 16 bases lying between them. The CDR3 DNA is TGTGCCAGCAGCCCGGGGGACGGGAGCTATGAGCAGTTCTTC. It encodes CASSPGDGSYEQFF.

The chain joins TRBV4-1 to TRBJ1-6; D may be TRBD1 (5 bases). In germline, CDR1 is MGHRA, CDR2 YSYEKL. CDR3 length equals 16 residues. V lost 0 bases to trimming and J lost 7 bases, with 13 bases between them. The CDR3 region has the DNA TGCGCCAGCAGCCAAGATGTGACATGGGGGAATTCACCCCTCCACTTT. Amino acid sequence: CASSQDVTWGNSPLHF.

This chain links TRBV10-1 with TRBJ1-3; D is undetermined. The V end was cut by 11 bases, the J end by 0 bases, with 8 bases between. Germline-derived CDR1 and CDR2 are WNHNN and SYGVQD (reference sequence). CDR3 length: 12 residues. The CDR3 spells CAPDVSGNTIYF. CDR3 bases: TGCGCCCCAGATGTCTCTGGAAACACCATATATTTT.

The genes are TRBV19 and TRBJ2-1; TRBD2 matches at 14 bases. The V and J ends lost 7 bases and 10 bases, in that order; junction bases with no gene match: 18. Germline V gene sequence: CDR1 LNHDA, CDR2 SQIVND (reference sequence). CDR3 length: 18 residues. CDR3 sequence: CASTGAPGTSGSSGEQFF. CDR3 sequence (DNA): TGTGCCAGTACCGGGGCTCCAGGGACTAGCGGGAGTAGTGGCGAGCAGTTCTTC.

As DNA, the CDR3 is TGTGCCAGCAGTGAGGCCATCACTGAAGCTTTCTTT. Its protein is CASSEAITEAFF. V and J are TRBV28 and TRBJ1-1; no clear D. Germline assignment: CDR1 MDHEN and CDR2 SYDVKM. The germline V and J ends were trimmed by 5 bases and 4 bases, with 8 bases remaining between them. The CDR3 contains 12 residues.

The rearrangement uses TRBV9 and TRBJ1-1, with TRBD1 matching 9 bases. The CDR3 length is 14 residues. Germline loops: CDR1 SGDLS, CDR2 YYNGEE. Germline trimming cut 3 bases from V and 6 bases from J; bases unmatched to any gene: 6. CDR3 protein: CASSARQGEAEAFF. CDR3 DNA sequence: TGTGCCAGCAGCGCTCGACAGGGGGAGGCTGAAGCTTTCTTT.

V usage is TRBV21-1 and J usage is TRBJ1-1. TRBV21-1 is described as a pseudogene. There are 14 residues in the CDR3. CDR3 amino acids: CASGVVQWNTEAFF. DNA for the CDR3: TGTGCCAGCGGGGTGGTACAGTGGAACACTGAAGCTTTCTTT.